These 17 T cell receptor beta chains share one sample of origin, sequenced in a study of blood T cell repertoires in COVID-19. Produced via immunoSEQ multiplex PCR; TCRdb's table is partial and in-frame only. Of around 250,000 clones listed, approximately 89% were seen once; the top ten hold 1.5% to 2%. The sample consisted of peripheral blood. These receptors all stem from a woman aged 60 to 75 who had recovered from COVID-19.

The chain couples TRBV28 to TRBJ1-1; D not resolved. Per the germline V gene, CDR1 is MDHEN and CDR2 is SYDVKM. Trimming shortened V by 5 bases and J by 6 bases, and 19 bases separated the two germline ends. The CDR3 contains 15 residues. The CDR3 region has the DNA TGTGCCAGCAGTCCCCCCGCAGGTACGGTCCCTGAAGCTTTCTTT. Translation gives CASSPPAGTVPEAFF.

This clone was observed a few times. V usage is TRBV6-1 and J usage is TRBJ2-2, with D possibly TRBD1 on 7 matching bases. Germline V gene data show CDR1 as MNHNS and CDR2 as SASEGT. V shed 3 bases and J shed 7 bases, with 15 bases lying between them. This CDR3 comprises 15 residues. In DNA form, the CDR3 reads TGTGCCAGCAGTGAGCGACAGGGAGGAATCGGGGAGCTGTTTTTT. This encodes CASSERQGGIGELFF.

The V call is TRBV5-1, the J call TRBJ1-1, with 7 bases lining up with TRBD1. The CDR3 is 15 residues long. The junction had 9 bases not matched to a gene; V was cut back by 7 bases and J by 0 bases. Germline CDR1 is SGHRS and CDR2 is YFSETQ. Here the CDR3 reads CASSRQGTMNTEAFF. CDR3 sequence (DNA): TGCGCCAGCTCAAGACAGGGAACGATGAACACTGAAGCTTTCTTT.

The gene calls are TRBV28 and TRBJ2-7; the match to TRBD1 covers 7 bases. Germline lookup yields CDR1 MDHEN and CDR2 SYDVKM. The CDR3 length is 17 residues. V shed 3 bases and J 2 bases; nucleotides not matched to a gene: 13. The CDR3 DNA reads as TGTGCCAGCAGTTTTTTAAGTCTACGGGACAGACCCTACGAGCAGTACTTC. It yields the protein CASSFLSLRDRPYEQYF.

The sample holds one count of this clone. This sequence joins TRBV5-1 and TRBJ2-3; TRBD2 matches at 9 bases. V lost 3 bases and J lost 2; bases outside the gene matches: 10. The CDR3 contains 17 residues. The germline gives CDR1 SGHRS, CDR2 YFSETQ. The CDR3 DNA follows: TGCGCCAGCAGCTCATTAGCGGGGGCGACCTTCACAGATACGCAGTATTTT. Amino acid sequence: CASSSLAGATFTDTQYF.

This chain links TRBV14 with TRBJ2-1, with 15 bases matching TRBD2. Germline V lookup: CDR1 SGHDN, CDR2 FVKESK. The trim removed 4 bases at V and 4 bases at J, leaving 14 bases unmatched. The CDR3 is 20 residues long. The CDR3 loop reads CASSLSPGLAGGASYNEQFF. The CDR3 bases are TGTGCCAGCAGCCTTAGCCCGGGACTAGCGGGGGGCGCCTCTTACAATGAGCAGTTCTTC.

V usage is TRBV19 and J usage is TRBJ2-5; TRBD1 might be the D (6 bases). The CDR3 extends over 13 amino acids. Trimming stripped 3 bases from V and 4 bases from J, with 9 bases between. The germline V gene encodes CDR1 LNHDA and CDR2 SQIVND (reference sequence). The CDR3 region has the DNA TGTGCCAGTAGTATGGGGGCAGGAGAGACCCAGTACTTC. It is translated as CASSMGAGETQYF.

This chain connects TRBV7-2 to TRBJ2-7, with D possibly matching TRBD1 (6 bases). V was pared by 5 bases and J by 7 bases, with 21 bases between. This CDR3 contains 15 residues. Per the germline V gene, CDR1 is SGHTA and CDR2 is FQGNSA. CDR3 DNA: TGTGCCAGCAGCCCCAGATTGAGGGGGTCCCGGGAGCAGTACTTC. The encoded protein is CASSPRLRGSREQYF.

The V gene is TRBV4-2, the J gene TRBJ2-1; TRBD2 might be the D (5 bases). Germline CDR1 LGHNA, CDR2 YNFKEQ. This CDR3 has 15 amino acids. V lost 4 bases and J 0 bases, leaving 10 bases between the germline ends. As DNA, the CDR3 is TGTGCCAGCAGCCCTGGACTCATCTCCTACAATGAGCAGTTCTTC. Encoded protein: CASSPGLISYNEQFF.

This clone was counted only a few times. This chain joins TRBV7-2 and TRBJ1-4; D remains unclear. CDR3 length: 16 amino acids. Deletions cut 0 bases from V and 8 bases from J, with 16 bases between. The germline V gene encodes CDR1 SGHTA and CDR2 FQGNSA. This chain's CDR3 is CASSLAGLSKGEKLFF. As DNA, the CDR3 is TGTGCCAGCAGCTTAGCCGGACTATCCAAAGGGGAAAAACTGTTTTTT.

The gene calls are TRBV23-1 and TRBJ2-5; D remains ambiguous. TRBV23-1 is classed as an ORF, of uncertain function. The CDR3 runs 12 residues. The V end was cut by 0 bases, the J end by 5 bases, with 4 bases between. The CDR3 reads CASSQSRETQYF. CDR3 coding DNA: TGCGCCAGCAGTCAATCGCGGGAGACCCAGTACTTC.

The chain uses TRBV6-6 and TRBJ1-5; possibly TRBD1 for D (5 bases). The germline V gene encodes CDR1 MNHNY and CDR2 SVGAGI (reference sequence). The CDR3 loop spans 16 amino acids. Trimming removed 6 bases at V and 5 bases at J, with 20 bases between. CDR3 residues: CASSPRRGASDQPQHF. CDR3 DNA sequence: TGTGCCAGCAGCCCCCGAAGGGGTGCATCCGATCAGCCCCAGCATTTT.

The genes are TRBV5-4 and TRBJ1-2, with 9 bases matching TRBD1. CDR1 SGHNT and CDR2 YYREEE come from the germline V gene (reference sequence). The CDR3 spans 16 residues. The J segment lost 4 bases and the V segment lost 7 bases, leaving 14 bases of the junction unmatched. The chain's CDR3 is CASSSDRGGTSYGYTF. The CDR3 bases are TGTGCCAGCTCCTCGGACAGGGGAGGTACTAGCTATGGCTACACCTTC. Variable domain in full (rest from reference TRBV5-4 and TRBJ1-2): ETGVTQSPTHLIKTRGQQVTLRCSSQSGHNTVSWYQQALGQGPQFIFQYYREEENGRGNFPPRFSGLQFPNYSSELNVNALELDDSALYLCASSSDRGGTSYGYTFGSGTRLTVV.

J is TRBJ2-5 and V is TRBV2, with D perhaps matching TRBD1 (5 bases). The CDR3 is made up of 14 amino acids. The germline V gene has CDR1 SNHLY and CDR2 FYNNEI. V lost 5 bases to trimming and J lost 0 bases, with 10 bases between them. This CDR3 reads CASSLRQNQETQYF. DNA of the CDR3: TGTGCCAGCAGTTTACGACAGAACCAAGAGACCCAGTACTTC. The full variable domain, its missing parts supplied by reference TRBV2 and TRBJ2-5, is EPEVTQTPSHQVTQMGQEVILRCVPISNHLYFYWYRQILGQKVEFLVSFYNNEISEKSEIFDDQFSVERPDGSNFTLKIRSTKLEDSAMYFCASSLRQNQETQYFGPGTRLLVL.

V is TRBV27 and J is TRBJ1-2; 7 bases fit TRBD1. The germline V gene encodes CDR1 MNHEY and CDR2 SMNVEV (reference sequence). The CDR3 totals 14 residues. J gave up 8 bases and V 6 bases, and 12 bases lay outside the gene matches. The DNA for the CDR3 is TGTGCCAGCAGCGAATACAGGGGCGGGTACGGCTACACCTTC. Its translation is CASSEYRGGYGYTF.

The chain links TRBV7-8 to TRBJ1-4, with 7 bases lining up with TRBD1. Germline CDR1 reads SGHVS; CDR2 reads FQNEAQ. The CDR3 has 15 amino acids. The junction had 14 bases not matched to a gene; V was cut back by 6 bases and J by 10 bases. CDR3 nucleotides: TGTGCCAGCAGTTATAGCAGGCAGGGGGTCAGAAAACTGTTTTTT. Translation: CASSYSRQGVRKLFF.

CDR3 sequence reads: CASSLGQGNTEAFF. Written as DNA, the CDR3 is TGTGCCAGCAGTTTAGGGCAGGGAAACACTGAAGCTTTCTTT. The rearrangement links TRBV27 to TRBJ1-1; a possible D gene is TRBD1 (5 bases). The CDR3 runs 14 residues. Trimming pared 2 bases from V and 2 bases from J, leaving 9 bases between. CDR1 MNHEY and CDR2 SMNVEV come from the germline V gene (reference sequence).